The 31 T cell receptor beta chains given below trace back to one sample, sequenced in a study of cytomegalovirus exposure and HLA in healthy donors. In the PCR, 60 Vbeta and 13 Jbeta primers were used. Libraries were prepared by immunoSEQ multiplex PCR; TCRdb keeps only in-frame clonotypes and omits some of them. The sample shows roughly 150,000 clones, about two thirds of them seen only once. The sequenced material came from PBMCs. The receptors here all came from a young man in good health and CMV-seropositive.

This clone was seen more than once but under ten times. The rearrangement links TRBV5-8 to TRBJ2-3, with 7 bases that match TRBD2. With 0 bases clipped from V and 6 bases from J, the junction kept 7 bases outside the gene matches. Looked up from germline, CDR1 is SGHTS and CDR2 is YDEGEE. The CDR3 runs 15 residues. The DNA for the CDR3 is TGTGCCAGCAGCTTGGACGGCGGGAGTTTTGATACGCAGTATTTT. This encodes CASSLDGGSFDTQYF.

This clone was found once. The J gene is TRBJ1-2, the V gene TRBV6-4, with D maybe TRBD1 (6 bases). V lost 5 bases, J lost 1 base, and 11 bases lay in between. Per germline, CDR1 MRHNA and CDR2 SNTAGT. CDR3 length: 14 residues. The CDR3 nucleotides read TGTGCCAGCAGTCCGGACAGACGTAACTATGGCTACACCTTC. This codes for CASSPDRRNYGYTF.

The DNA for the CDR3 is TGTGCCAGCTCGGGACTAGCGCATCAAGAGACCCAGTACTTC. Its translation: CASSGLAHQETQYF. The genes are TRBV2 and TRBJ2-5, with TRBD2 matching 10 bases. This CDR3 is 14 amino acids long. V shed 8 bases, J shed 2 bases, and the junction held 5 bases outside the gene matches. The V gene's germline CDR1 is SNHLY and CDR2 FYNNEI.

The chain links TRBV23-1 to TRBJ2-5; weak D call: TRBD2 (5 bases). TRBV23-1 is an ORF; its function is uncertain. The CDR3 sequence is 17 residues long. Trimming cost V 6 bases and J 0 bases, with 20 bases left between them. The CDR3: CASRPVAGGLYQETQYF. CDR3 DNA sequence: TGCGCCAGCAGGCCAGTTGCAGGAGGATTGTACCAAGAGACCCAGTACTTC.

V and J are TRBV27 and TRBJ1-5, with TRBD1 matching 8 bases. V lost 6 bases to trimming and J lost 2 bases; unmatched junction nucleotides: 3. CDR3 length equals 14 residues. Germline V gene lookup returns CDR1 MNHEY and CDR2 SMNVEV (reference sequence). This CDR3 reads CASRQGVGNQPQHF. The DNA for the CDR3 is TGTGCCAGCAGACAGGGGGTCGGCAATCAGCCCCAGCATTTT.

The chain employs TRBV19 and TRBJ1-2; D is possibly TRBD1 (5 bases). The CDR3 is 14 amino acids. Germline CDR1 LNHDA, CDR2 SQIVND (reference sequence). V lost 4 bases and J 0 bases, leaving 9 bases between the germline ends. The CDR3 DNA reads as TGTGCCAGTAGTAGGAGGGGAGCTAACTATGGCTACACCTTC. This encodes CASSRRGANYGYTF.

This clone was recorded only once. V and J are TRBV5-8 and TRBJ2-1, with D possibly matching TRBD2 (6 bases). Trimming removed 0 bases from V and 4 bases from J, with 11 bases in between. CDR3 size: 15 residues. CDR1 is SGHTS, CDR2 YDEGEE, per germline. CDR3 DNA: TGTGCCAGCAGCTTGGGGGGAGGATTATACAATGAGCAGTTCTTC. This codes for CASSLGGGLYNEQFF.

The chain employs TRBV7-2 and TRBJ2-2; the D gene is possibly TRBD2 (6 bases). Deletions cut 3 bases from V and 0 bases from J, with 8 bases between. Germline-derived CDR1 and CDR2 are SGHTA and FQGNSA. This CDR3 comprises 15 residues. Written as DNA, the CDR3 is TGTGCCAGCAGCTTGAGCGGGCCGAACACCGGGGAGCTGTTTTTT. Translated: CASSLSGPNTGELFF. The full variable domain, in which reference TRBV7-2 and TRBJ2-2 provide the parts outside the CDR3, is GAGVSQSPSNKVTEKGKDVELRCDPISGHTALYWYRQSLGQGLEFLIYFQGNSAPDKSGLPSDRFSAERTGGSVSTLTIQRTQQEDSAVYLCASSLSGPNTGELFFGEGSRLTVL.

This chain connects TRBV30 to TRBJ2-4; 7 nucleotides align to TRBD1. The J segment lost 15 bases and the V segment lost 2 bases, leaving 10 bases of the junction unmatched. The CDR3 loop spans 12 amino acids. Germline-derived CDR1 and CDR2 are GTSNPN and SVGIG (reference sequence). CDR3 sequence: CAWSRRDQGVYF. CDR3 bases: TGTGCCTGGAGTCGACGAGACCAGGGGGTGTACTTC.

A few counts support this clone. This chain links TRBV28 with TRBJ2-1; TRBD2 aligns across 7 bases. Germline V lookup: CDR1 MDHEN, CDR2 SYDVKM. CDR3 size: 14 residues. Trimming cost V 7 bases and J 8 bases; bases outside gene matches: 11. The CDR3 protein is CASISREARDEQFF. The CDR3 DNA sequence: TGTGCCAGCATCTCCCGGGAGGCCAGGGATGAGCAGTTCTTC.

CDR3 amino acids: CASSFPLVETQYF. The CDR3 DNA follows: TGTGCCAGCAGCTTTCCGCTAGTGGAGACCCAGTACTTC. This chain links TRBV7-9 with TRBJ2-5; D call uncertain. CDR3 length equals 13 residues. Germline CDR1 SEHNR, CDR2 FQNEAQ (reference sequence). V shed 3 bases and J shed 5 bases, with 10 bases lying between them.

V gene TRBV7-9 combines with J gene TRBJ2-7; a possible D gene is TRBD2 (6 bases). Germline CDR1 and CDR2: SEHNR and FQNEAQ (reference sequence). This CDR3 has 13 amino acids. Trimming stripped 4 bases from V and 4 bases from J, with 11 bases between. The CDR3 region is CASSYGSNYEQYF. The CDR3 region has the DNA TGTGCCAGCAGCTACGGGAGTAATTACGAGCAGTACTTC.

The V gene is TRBV19, the J gene TRBJ1-5; weak D call: TRBD1 (6 bases). The CDR3 totals 17 residues. V lost 8 bases to trimming and J lost 0 bases, with 20 bases between them. Per germline, CDR1 LNHDA and CDR2 SQIVND (reference sequence). The CDR3 nucleotides are TGTGCCAGTTCTTTTCAGGGGTTAGAGAATAGCAATCAGCCCCAGCATTTT. Translation: CASSFQGLENSNQPQHF.

The chain links TRBV28 to TRBJ2-7, with D hard to call. Germline V CDR1 and CDR2: MDHEN, SYDVKM. CDR3 length: 15 amino acids. Trimming removed 4 bases at V and 0 bases at J, with 13 bases between. The CDR3 sequence: CASSWQPRLSYEQYF. The CDR3 DNA is TGTGCCAGCAGTTGGCAACCTCGCCTCTCCTACGAGCAGTACTTC.

J is TRBJ2-1 and V is TRBV4-1; weak D call: TRBD2 (5 bases). The CDR3 is 19 residues long. Trimming took off 2 bases at V and 0 bases at J, with 20 bases between the two ends. Germline lookup yields CDR1 MGHRA and CDR2 YSYEKL. The DNA of the CDR3 is TGCGCCAGCAGCCAAAGGCCTACAGCGGACTTCAGCTCCTACAATGAGCAGTTCTTC. This sequence encodes CASSQRPTADFSSYNEQFF.

The J gene is TRBJ1-2, the V gene TRBV6-1; possibly TRBD1 for D (5 bases). The CDR3 runs 14 residues. The germline CDR1 and CDR2 sequences are MNHNS and SASEGT. V was cut by 0 bases and J by 5 bases, with 10 bases left in between. CDR3 protein: CASSEAEGTYGYTF. The CDR3 nucleotides are TGTGCCAGCAGTGAAGCCGAGGGGACTTATGGCTACACCTTC.

The chain links TRBV29-1 to TRBJ1-2, with D possibly matching TRBD1 (6 bases). The V and J ends lost 6 bases and 6 bases respectively, with 20 bases between them. This CDR3 is 14 amino acids long. Germline CDR1 is SQVTM and CDR2 is ANQGSEA. In nucleotides, the CDR3 is TGCAGCGTCGAAAGGGGGACAAGGACGGATGGCTACACCTTC. It translates to CSVERGTRTDGYTF.

This clone occurred once. The rearrangement uses TRBV11-3 and TRBJ2-1, with TRBD1 matching 9 bases. Trimming took 4 bases from V and 10 from J; bases not matched to a gene: 5. CDR3 length: 13 amino acids. The germline gives CDR1 SGHNT, CDR2 YENEEA. DNA of the CDR3: TGTGCCAGCAGCTCCGGGACAGGGAGCGAGCAGTTCTTC. Translating gives CASSSGTGSEQFF.

This chain joins TRBV29-1 and TRBJ2-4; D not resolved. Trimming removed 6 bases at V and 6 bases at J, with 18 bases between. Germline V gives CDR1 SQVTM, CDR2 ANQGSEA. The CDR3 has 14 amino acids. The CDR3 sequence is CSVDTSPLGNIQYF. The CDR3 DNA sequence: TGCAGCGTAGACACTTCCCCTCTTGGAAACATTCAGTACTTC.

The sample holds a few counts of this clone. The rearrangement uses TRBV30 and TRBJ2-1, with D perhaps matching TRBD2 (7 bases). The V gene's germline CDR1 is GTSNPN and CDR2 SVGIG (reference sequence). This CDR3 comprises 13 residues. Between the trimmed V and J ends, which lost 5 bases and 9 bases, there was a span of 17 bases. For the CDR3, the DNA is TGTGCCTGGGTGGGGGCTAGCGGTATTGAGCAGTTCTTC. It encodes CAWVGASGIEQFF.

This clone was observed a few times. This sequence joins TRBV15 and TRBJ2-7, with TRBD2 matching 8 bases. The CDR3 sequence is 13 residues long. V lost 9 bases and J lost 6; bases outside the gene matches: 10. Germline V CDR1 and CDR2: LNHNV, YYDKDF (reference sequence). CDR3 region: CATAAGRAFEQYF. CDR3 bases: TGTGCCACAGCGGCCGGGAGGGCCTTCGAGCAGTACTTC.

The rearrangement joins TRBV11-2 to TRBJ2-5, with 7 bases lining up with TRBD1. Germline lookup yields CDR1 SGHAT and CDR2 FQNNGV. With 6 bases clipped from V and 2 bases from J, the junction kept 6 bases outside the gene matches. This CDR3 contains 14 residues. CDR3 bases: TGTGCCAGCAGTATAGGGACAGTACAAGAGACCCAGTACTTC. Translated: CASSIGTVQETQYF.

There are a few counts of this clone. This chain uses TRBV18 with TRBJ1-1, with 8 bases aligning to TRBD1. Germline CDR1 is KGHSH and CDR2 is LQKENI. CDR3 size: 16 residues. V dropped 0 bases and J dropped 3; count of bases not matched to a gene: 6. The CDR3 spells CASSPPGTGGHTEAFF. CDR3 nucleotides: TGTGCCAGCTCACCACCCGGGACAGGAGGTCACACTGAAGCTTTCTTT.

Concerning this clone: This same CDR3 is encoded by further DNA sequences in the sample. The rearrangement links TRBV7-3 to TRBJ2-5, with a possible D match to TRBD2 (5 bases). The germline V gene has CDR1 SGHTA and CDR2 FQGTGA. The CDR3 is 13 residues long. V dropped 5 bases and J dropped 5 bases, with 12 bases sitting between them. The CDR3 bases are TGTGCCAGCAGCCTCTTCGGCGGGGAGACCCAGTACTTC. Amino acids: CASSLFGGETQYF.

The rearrangement uses TRBV6-1 and TRBJ2-4; weak D call: TRBD1 (5 bases). V was pared by 7 bases and J by 0 bases, with 13 bases between. Germline CDR1 MNHNS, CDR2 SASEGT. CDR3 length: 15 amino acids. The CDR3 nucleotides read TGTGCCAGCACCGACCAGGGTGTAGCCAAAAACATTCAGTACTTC. Its translation is CASTDQGVAKNIQYF.

CDR3 sequence reads: CASSLSPTGGNQPQHF. The CDR3, as DNA: TGTGCCAGCAGTTTAAGCCCGACCGGGGGCAATCAGCCCCAGCATTTT. The V call is TRBV6-5, the J call TRBJ1-5, with D unclear. Trimming cost V 4 bases and J 2 bases, with 15 bases left between them. Germline-derived CDR1 and CDR2 are MNHEY and SVGAGI. The CDR3 extends over 16 amino acids.

In the case of this clone: Other nucleotide sequences from this sample produce the same CDR3. The rearrangement joins TRBV6-1 to TRBJ1-1, with 7 bases aligning to TRBD1. Germline V CDR1 and CDR2: MNHNS, SASEGT. The CDR3 spans 12 residues. Unmatched junction bases numbered 3, after V lost 10 bases and J lost 1 base. CDR3 coding DNA: TGTGCCACCCGACAGGGGAACACTGAAGCTTTCTTT. As protein: CATRQGNTEAFF.

This chain uses TRBV2 with TRBJ2-7; a possible D gene is TRBD2 (6 bases). Trimming took off 8 bases at V and 3 bases at J, with 17 bases between the two ends. The CDR3 runs to 14 residues. The germline V gene encodes CDR1 SNHLY and CDR2 FYNNEI. CDR3 sequence reads: CASLGRGSGYEQYF. Written as DNA, the CDR3 is TGTGCCAGCCTCGGGCGCGGTAGCGGCTACGAGCAGTACTTC.

The V gene is TRBV2, the J gene TRBJ1-1, with 7 bases that match TRBD1. With 6 bases clipped from V and 7 bases from J, the junction kept 11 bases outside the gene matches. The germline gives CDR1 SNHLY, CDR2 FYNNEI. The CDR3 covers 14 residues. The CDR3 bases are TGTGCCAGCAGCTTCGGGACAGACAAAAATGAAGCTTTCTTT. Protein sequence: CASSFGTDKNEAFF. The variable domain in full, with the rest retrieved from reference TRBV2 and TRBJ1-1, is EPEVTQTPSHQVTQMGQEVILRCVPISNHLYFYWYRQILGQKVEFLVSFYNNEISEKSEIFDDQFSVERPDGSNFTLKIRSTKLEDSAMYFCASSFGTDKNEAFFGQGTRLTVV.

The V and J genes are TRBV7-9 and TRBJ1-1; TRBD1 agrees at 12 bases. CDR1 and CDR2 from the germline V gene are SEHNR and FQNEAQ (reference sequence). Trimming cost V 5 bases and J 3 bases; bases outside gene matches: 10. CDR3 length: 17 amino acids. CDR3 DNA: TGTGCCAGCAGCCAGGGGGACAGGGGGCGTGGGGACACTGAAGCTTTCTTT. Protein: CASSQGDRGRGDTEAFF.

This clone was counted between two and nine times. The chain is built from TRBV7-2 and TRBJ2-1; TRBD1 might be the D (5 bases). V was clipped by 6 bases and J by 6 bases, with 18 bases between them. This CDR3 is 15 amino acids long. Germline V lookup: CDR1 SGHTA, CDR2 FQGNSA. The CDR3 DNA is TGTGCCAGCAGTTCCCTCGACAGATCCCCCAATGAGCAGTTCTTC. It specifies CASSSLDRSPNEQFF.